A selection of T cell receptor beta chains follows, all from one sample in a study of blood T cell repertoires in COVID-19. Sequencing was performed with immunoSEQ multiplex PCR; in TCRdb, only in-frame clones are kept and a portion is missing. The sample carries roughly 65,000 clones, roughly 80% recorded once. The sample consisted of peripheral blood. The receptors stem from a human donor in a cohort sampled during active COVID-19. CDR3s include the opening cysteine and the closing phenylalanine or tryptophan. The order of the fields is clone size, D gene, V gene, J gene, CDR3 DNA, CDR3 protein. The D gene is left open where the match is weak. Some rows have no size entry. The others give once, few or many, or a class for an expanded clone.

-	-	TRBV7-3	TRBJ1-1	TGTGCCAGCAGCTTAGAGGGGCAGGGGAGATCTGAAGCTTTCTTT	CASSLEGQGRSEAFF
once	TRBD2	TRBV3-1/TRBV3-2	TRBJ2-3	TGTGCCAGCAGCCAAAGCGGGGGGGCAGATACGCAGTATTTT	CASSQSGGADTQYF
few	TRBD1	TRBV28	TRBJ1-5	TGTGCCAGCAGTTTGTACGGACAGGGGGCGAGTCAGCCCCAGCATTTT	CASSLYGQGASQPQHF
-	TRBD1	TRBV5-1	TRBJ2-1	TGCGCCAGCAGCTTACAGGGGGCGCGGATCGATGAGCAGTTCTTC	CASSLQGARIDEQFF
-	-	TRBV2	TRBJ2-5	TGTGCCAGCAGAAGGTCGACTTTCCAAGAGACCCAGTACTTC	CASRRSTFQETQYF
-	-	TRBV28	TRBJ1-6	TGTGCCAGCAGTTTAGCAGGGCAGGATTCACCCCTCCACTTT	CASSLAGQDSPLHF
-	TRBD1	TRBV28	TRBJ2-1	TGTGCCACACTCTTACCAGGGGGCAGCTACAATGAGCAGTTCTTC	CATLLPGGSYNEQFF
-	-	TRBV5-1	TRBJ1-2	TGCGCCAGCAGCCAATCGACTTCGAGCTATGGCTACACCTTC	CASSQSTSSYGYTF
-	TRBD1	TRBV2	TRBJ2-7	TGTGCCAGCAGTGCCCCGACAGGGTTAGGTTCCTACGAGCAGTACTTC	CASSAPTGLGSYEQYF
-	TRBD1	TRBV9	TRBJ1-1	TGTGCCAGCAGCGTTCATCCGGGACAGGAGAACACTGAAGCTTTCTTT	CASSVHPGQENTEAFF
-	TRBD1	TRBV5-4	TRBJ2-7	TGTGCCAGCAGCTCCGGGACAGGGACGGGGGAGCAGTACTTC	CASSSGTGTGEQYF
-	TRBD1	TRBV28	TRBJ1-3	TGTGCCAGCAGTTGGACAGGGGGCCTAGCGATCGGAGGAAACACCATATATTTT	CASSWTGGLAIGGNTIYF
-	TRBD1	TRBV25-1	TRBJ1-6	TGTGCCAGCAGTGATTGGGACAGCGATAATTCACCCCTCCACTTT	CASSDWDSDNSPLHF
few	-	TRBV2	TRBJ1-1	TGTGCCAGCAGAGCGACAGCTATGAACACTGAAGCTTTCTTT	CASRATAMNTEAFF
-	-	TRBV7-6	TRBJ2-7	TGTGCCAGCAGTTTGGGGGGACAGCCGTACGAGCAGTACTTC	CASSLGGQPYEQYF
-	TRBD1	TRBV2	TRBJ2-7	TGTGCCAGCTCAGGCCGGGACAGGGGTTGGGACGAGCAGTACTTC	CASSGRDRGWDEQYF
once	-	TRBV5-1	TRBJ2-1	TGCGCCAGCAGCTTGGTGGGGGGACAGAACACGGGCCTAGTCTTC	CASSLVGGQNTGLVF
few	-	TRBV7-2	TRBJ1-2	TGTGCCAGCAGCCAAGGACAGATTTATGGCTACACCTTC	CASSQGQIYGYTF